These 10 T cell receptor beta chains came from one sample sequenced in a study of blood T cell repertoires in COVID-19. Here immunoSEQ multiplex PCR was the method, and the copy in TCRdb shows in-frame clones only, minus some. The profile shows approximately 96,000 clones, 85% to 95% of them singletons. Source material: peripheral blood. All receptors derive from a man in his fifties or sixties with acute or convalescent COVID-19.

The CDR3 nucleotides are TGTGCCAGCAGCAGGGGGACAGCCTCCTACAATGAGCAGTTCTTC. It codes for CASSRGTASYNEQFF. This rearrangement joins TRBV7-9 to TRBJ2-1, with TRBD1 matching over 7 bases. Germline loops: CDR1 SEHNR, CDR2 FQNEAQ (reference sequence). The CDR3 totals 15 residues. V lost 5 bases and J lost 0; bases outside the gene matches: 4.

A few counts support this clone. This chain uses TRBV30 with TRBJ2-7; D perhaps matches TRBD2 (5 bases). V lost 1 base, J lost 2 bases, and 12 bases lay in between. Germline V gene lookup returns CDR1 GTSNPN and CDR2 SVGIG (reference sequence). This CDR3 has 14 residues. The CDR3 loop reads CAWSATDWPYEQYF. The CDR3 DNA reads TGTGCCTGGAGTGCGACGGACTGGCCCTACGAGCAGTACTTC.

The chain joins TRBV9 to TRBJ2-5; a weak D match, TRBD1 (6 bases). Trimming took 0 bases from V and 1 from J, leaving 7 bases between them. Germline CDR1 and CDR2: SGDLS and YYNGEE. This CDR3 has 14 residues. The CDR3 loop is CASSVGTVQETQYF. Written as DNA, the CDR3 is TGTGCCAGCAGCGTAGGGACAGTCCAAGAGACCCAGTACTTC.

V gene TRBV9 combines with J gene TRBJ2-7; the match to TRBD1 covers 8 bases. J was trimmed by 3 bases and V by 7 bases; bases with no gene match: 3. CDR1 SGDLS and CDR2 YYNGEE come from the germline V gene. The CDR3 has 12 amino acids. The CDR3 reads CASGQGGYEQYF. The CDR3 DNA reads as TGTGCCAGCGGACAGGGTGGCTACGAGCAGTACTTC.

The V gene is TRBV5-6, the J gene TRBJ1-1, with D maybe TRBD1 (6 bases). The germline V gene encodes CDR1 SGHDT and CDR2 YYEEEE. Deletions cut 4 bases from V and 6 bases from J, with 13 bases between. This CDR3 spans 13 amino acids. The CDR3 DNA reads as TGTGCCAGCAGCCCCGGGACACATTCTGAAGCTTTCTTT. Translated: CASSPGTHSEAFF. The variable domain in full, completed from reference TRBV5-6 and TRBJ1-1, reads DAGVTQSPTHLIKTRGQQVTLRCSPKSGHDTVSWYQQALGQGPQFIFQYYEEEERQRGNFPDRFSGHQFPNYSSELNVNALLLGDSALYLCASSPGTHSEAFFGQGTRLTVV.

The chain links TRBV7-2 to TRBJ2-1; 13 bases fit TRBD2. Trimming removed 6 bases from V and 4 bases from J; junction bases left unmatched: 6. The CDR3 loop spans 16 amino acids. Looked up from germline, CDR1 is SGHTA and CDR2 is FQGNSA. CDR3 loop: CASSGLAGALYNEQFF. The CDR3 DNA is TGTGCCAGCAGTGGACTAGCGGGAGCCCTTTACAATGAGCAGTTCTTC.

The chain combines TRBV6-6 with TRBJ2-7; 10 bases agree with TRBD2. V shed 7 bases, J shed 5 bases, and the junction held 8 bases outside the gene matches. Germline CDR1 and CDR2: MNHNY and SVGAGI (reference sequence). The CDR3 runs to 14 residues. The CDR3 nucleotides are TGTGCCAGCAAAACCGGGACTAGCGAGCACGAGCAGTACTTC. It yields the protein CASKTGTSEHEQYF.

The chain is built from TRBV10-3 and TRBJ2-3; 9 bases are shared with TRBD2. The CDR3 has 15 residues. Germline V gene sequence: CDR1 ENHRY, CDR2 SYGVKD. The V segment lost 6 bases and the J segment 0 bases; nucleotides outside the gene matches: 4. The CDR3 loop reads CAISGTSTSTDTQYF. CDR3 DNA sequence: TGTGCCATCAGCGGGACTAGCACCAGCACAGATACGCAGTATTTT.

V and J are TRBV2 and TRBJ2-7; 7 bases are a match to TRBD1. The CDR3 totals 13 residues. From germline, CDR1 is SNHLY and CDR2 FYNNEI. After removal of 6 bases from V and 2 bases from J, the junction contained 4 bases not matched to a gene. The CDR3 loop reads CASRTGVPYEQYF. DNA for the CDR3: TGTGCCAGCAGAACAGGGGTCCCCTACGAGCAGTACTTC.

This clone was recorded once. The genes are TRBV28 and TRBJ1-6; D is ambiguous. The CDR3 is 12 residues long. Trimming left V 3 bases short and J 11 bases short, with 8 bases between. CDR1 and CDR2 (germline): MDHEN, SYDVKM. This CDR3 is CASSLSPTPLHF. CDR3 bases: TGTGCCAGCAGTTTGAGCCCAACACCCCTCCACTTT.